This entry concerns a single T cell receptor beta chain. Antigen specificity is unknown. Within Nashville, Tennessee resided all donors, each a Caucasian adult. These data are taken from a study of shared clonotypes between healthy human individuals. General study results and limits: Across subsets, estimated richness was generally greater for naive than for memory populations. For naive CD4 cells, roughly 5% of clonotypes were shared across a handful of donors. Exclusively blood specimens were collected; tissue repertoires likely differ.

This CDR3 spans 12 amino acids. With 7 bases clipped from V and 4 bases from J, the junction kept 6 bases outside the gene matches. Germline CDR1 reads SQVTM; CDR2 reads ANQGSEA. TCRdb's copy holds only in-frame clones and misses some; the assay was immunoSEQ multiplex PCR. The sample has 400,000 or so clones; 95% to 97% are singletons. The source of this sequence is a man aged 25-45 years in good health. Input material: memory CD8+ T cells sorted from blood. As for subset: CD45RO+ cells pooled with CCR7-negative TemRA cells. The chain combines TRBV29-1 with TRBJ1-2; 7 positions match TRBD1. The CDR3 DNA is TGCAGCGCTTGGAACAGGGGCTATGGCTACACCTTC. Protein sequence: CSAWNRGYGYTF.